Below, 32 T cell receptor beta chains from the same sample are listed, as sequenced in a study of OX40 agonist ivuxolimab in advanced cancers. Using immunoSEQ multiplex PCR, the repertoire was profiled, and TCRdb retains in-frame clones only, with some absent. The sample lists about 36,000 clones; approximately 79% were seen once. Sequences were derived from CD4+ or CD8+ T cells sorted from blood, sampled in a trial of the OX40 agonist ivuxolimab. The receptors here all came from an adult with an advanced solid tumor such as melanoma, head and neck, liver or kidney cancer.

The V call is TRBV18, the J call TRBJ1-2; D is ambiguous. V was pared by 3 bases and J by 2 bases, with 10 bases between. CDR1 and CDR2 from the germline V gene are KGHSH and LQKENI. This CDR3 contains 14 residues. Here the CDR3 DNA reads TGTGCCAGCTCACCCCGGACGGGGAACTATGGCTACACCTTC. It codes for CASSPRTGNYGYTF.

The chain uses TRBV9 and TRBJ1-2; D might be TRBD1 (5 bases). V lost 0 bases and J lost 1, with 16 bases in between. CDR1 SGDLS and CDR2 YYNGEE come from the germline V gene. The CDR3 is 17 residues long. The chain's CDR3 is CASSVEFTGEFNYGYTF. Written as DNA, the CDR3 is TGTGCCAGCAGCGTAGAGTTTACGGGGGAGTTTAACTATGGCTACACCTTC.

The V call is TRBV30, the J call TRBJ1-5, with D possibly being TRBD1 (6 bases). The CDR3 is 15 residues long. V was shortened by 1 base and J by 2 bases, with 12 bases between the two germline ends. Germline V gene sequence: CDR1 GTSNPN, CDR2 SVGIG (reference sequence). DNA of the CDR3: TGTGCCTGGAGTGGGGGAGGGGGGCGCAATCAGCCCCAGCATTTT. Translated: CAWSGGGGRNQPQHF.

This chain's CDR3 is CASSLGLPNTEAFF. CDR3 nucleotides: TGCGCCAGCAGCTTGGGACTGCCAAACACTGAAGCTTTCTTT. The chain employs TRBV5-1 and TRBJ1-1; D remains ambiguous. Germline CDR1 is SGHRS and CDR2 is YFSETQ. V was pared by 0 bases and J by 2 bases, with 8 bases between. The CDR3 extends over 14 amino acids.

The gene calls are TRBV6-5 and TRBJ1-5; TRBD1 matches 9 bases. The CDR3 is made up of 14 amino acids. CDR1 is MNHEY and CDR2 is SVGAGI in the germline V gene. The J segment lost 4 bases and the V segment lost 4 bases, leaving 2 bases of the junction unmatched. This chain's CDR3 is CASSLGTGNQPQHF. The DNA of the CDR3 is TGTGCCAGCAGTTTAGGGACAGGGAATCAGCCCCAGCATTTT.

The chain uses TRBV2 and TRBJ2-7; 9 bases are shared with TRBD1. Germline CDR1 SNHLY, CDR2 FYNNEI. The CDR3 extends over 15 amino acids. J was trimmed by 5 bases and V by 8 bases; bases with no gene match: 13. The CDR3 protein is CASGRSGTGFDEQYF. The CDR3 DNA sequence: TGTGCCAGCGGACGATCCGGGACAGGGTTCGACGAGCAGTACTTC.

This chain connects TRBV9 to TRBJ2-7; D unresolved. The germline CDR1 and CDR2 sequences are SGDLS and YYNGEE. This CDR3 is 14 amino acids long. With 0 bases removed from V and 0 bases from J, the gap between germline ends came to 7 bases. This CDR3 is CASSVETISYEQYF. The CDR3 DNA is TGTGCCAGCAGCGTAGAAACTATCTCCTACGAGCAGTACTTC.

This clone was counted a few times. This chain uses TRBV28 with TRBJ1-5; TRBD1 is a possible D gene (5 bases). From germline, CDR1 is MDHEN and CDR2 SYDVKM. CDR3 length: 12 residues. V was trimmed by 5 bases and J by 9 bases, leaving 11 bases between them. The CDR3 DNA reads TGTGCCAGCAGTACACCAACAGGGCCCCAGCATTTT. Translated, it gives CASSTPTGPQHF.

In DNA, the CDR3 is TGTGCCAGCAGATCTGGAAACACCATATATTTT. Amino acid sequence: CASRSGNTIYF. This chain connects TRBV2 to TRBJ1-3; D gene uncertain. CDR1 and CDR2 (germline): SNHLY, FYNNEI. V was trimmed by 6 bases and J by 1 base, leaving 1 base between them. The CDR3 spans 11 residues.

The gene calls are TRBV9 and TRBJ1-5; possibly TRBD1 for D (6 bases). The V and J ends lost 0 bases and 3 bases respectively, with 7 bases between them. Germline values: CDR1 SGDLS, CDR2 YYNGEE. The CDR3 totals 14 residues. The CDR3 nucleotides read TGTGCCAGCAGCGTAGGGGGGCCCAATCAGCCCCAGCATTTT. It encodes CASSVGGPNQPQHF.

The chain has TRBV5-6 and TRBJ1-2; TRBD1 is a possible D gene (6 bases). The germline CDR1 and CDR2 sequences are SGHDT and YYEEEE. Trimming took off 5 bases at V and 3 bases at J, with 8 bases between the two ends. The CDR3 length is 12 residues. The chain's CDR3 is CASRRTDYGYTF. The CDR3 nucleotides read TGTGCCAGCAGGAGGACAGACTATGGCTACACCTTC.

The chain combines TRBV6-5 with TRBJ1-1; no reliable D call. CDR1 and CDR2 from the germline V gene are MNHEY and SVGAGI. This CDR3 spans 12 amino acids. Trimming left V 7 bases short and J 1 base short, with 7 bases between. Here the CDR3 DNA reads TGTGCCAGCACCCAGAGGAACACTGAAGCTTTCTTT. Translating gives CASTQRNTEAFF.

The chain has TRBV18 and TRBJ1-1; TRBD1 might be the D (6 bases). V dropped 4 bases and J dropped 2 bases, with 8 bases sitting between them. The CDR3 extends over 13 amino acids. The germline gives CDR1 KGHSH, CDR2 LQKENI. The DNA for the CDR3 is TGTGCCAGCTCACAGGGGGAAAACACTGAAGCTTTCTTT. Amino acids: CASSQGENTEAFF.

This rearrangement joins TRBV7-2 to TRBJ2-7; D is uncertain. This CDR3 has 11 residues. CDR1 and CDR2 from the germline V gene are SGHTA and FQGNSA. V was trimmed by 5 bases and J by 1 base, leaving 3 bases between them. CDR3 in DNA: TGTGCCAGCAGCCCGTCCTACGAGCAGTACTTC. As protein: CASSPSYEQYF.

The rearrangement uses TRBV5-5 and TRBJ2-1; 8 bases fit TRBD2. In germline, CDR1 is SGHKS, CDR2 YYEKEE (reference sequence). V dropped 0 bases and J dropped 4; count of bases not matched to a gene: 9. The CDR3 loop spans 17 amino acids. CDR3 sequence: CASSLGAQRGRYNEQFF. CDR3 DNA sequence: TGTGCCAGCAGCTTGGGGGCCCAGCGGGGGCGATACAATGAGCAGTTCTTC. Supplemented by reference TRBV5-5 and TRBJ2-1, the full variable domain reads DAGVTQSPTHLIKTRGQQVTLRCSPISGHKSVSWYQQVLGQGPQFIFQYYEKEERGRGNFPDRFSARQFPNYSSELNVNALLLGDSALYLCASSLGAQRGRYNEQFFGPGTRLTVL.

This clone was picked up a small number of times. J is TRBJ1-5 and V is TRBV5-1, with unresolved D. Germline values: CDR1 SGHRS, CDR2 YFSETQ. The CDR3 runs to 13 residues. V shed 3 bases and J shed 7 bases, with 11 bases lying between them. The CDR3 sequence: CASSSHMGQPQHF. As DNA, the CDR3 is TGCGCCAGCAGCTCCCACATGGGCCAGCCCCAGCATTTT. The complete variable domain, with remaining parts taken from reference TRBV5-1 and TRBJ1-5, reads KAGVTQTPRYLIKTRGQQVTLSCSPISGHRSVSWYQQTPGQGLQFLFEYFSETQRNKGNFPGRFSGRQFSNSRSEMNVSTLELGDSALYLCASSSHMGQPQHFGDGTRLSIL.

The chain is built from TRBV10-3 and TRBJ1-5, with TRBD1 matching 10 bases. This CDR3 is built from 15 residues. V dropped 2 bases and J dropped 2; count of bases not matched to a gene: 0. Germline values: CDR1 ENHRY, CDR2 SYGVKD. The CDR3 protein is CAISEGTGGNQPQHF. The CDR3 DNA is TGTGCCATCAGTGAGGGGACAGGGGGCAATCAGCCCCAGCATTTT.

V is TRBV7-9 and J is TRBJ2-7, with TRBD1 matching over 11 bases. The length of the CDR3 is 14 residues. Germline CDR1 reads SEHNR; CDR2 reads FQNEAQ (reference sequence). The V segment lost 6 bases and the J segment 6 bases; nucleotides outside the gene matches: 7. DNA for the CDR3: TGTGCCAGCAGGCCCGGACAGGGGGCGGGCGAGCAGTACTTC. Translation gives CASRPGQGAGEQYF.

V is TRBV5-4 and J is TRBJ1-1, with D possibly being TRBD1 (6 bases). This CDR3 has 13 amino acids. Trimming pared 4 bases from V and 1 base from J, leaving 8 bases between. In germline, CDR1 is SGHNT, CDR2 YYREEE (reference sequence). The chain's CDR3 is CASSPGQNTEAFF. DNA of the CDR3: TGTGCCAGCAGCCCGGGACAGAACACTGAAGCTTTCTTT.

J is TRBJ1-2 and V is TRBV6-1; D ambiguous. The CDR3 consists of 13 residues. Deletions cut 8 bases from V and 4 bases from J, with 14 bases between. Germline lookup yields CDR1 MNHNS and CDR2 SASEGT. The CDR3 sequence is CASCSGPFYGYTF. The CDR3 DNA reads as TGTGCCAGCTGTTCCGGGCCCTTCTATGGCTACACCTTC.

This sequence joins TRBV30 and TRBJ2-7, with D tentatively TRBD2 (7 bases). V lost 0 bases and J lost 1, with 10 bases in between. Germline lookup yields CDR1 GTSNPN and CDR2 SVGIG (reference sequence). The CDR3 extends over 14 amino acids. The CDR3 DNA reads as TGTGCCTGGAGTGTACAGGGAGGGTCCTACGAGCAGTACTTC. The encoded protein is CAWSVQGGSYEQYF.

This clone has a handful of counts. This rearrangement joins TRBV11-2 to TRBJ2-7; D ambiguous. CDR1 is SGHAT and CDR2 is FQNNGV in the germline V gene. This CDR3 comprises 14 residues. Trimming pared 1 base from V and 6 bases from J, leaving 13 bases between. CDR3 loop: CASSLVGRSGEQYF. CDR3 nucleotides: TGTGCCAGCAGCTTAGTTGGTCGGTCGGGCGAGCAGTACTTC.

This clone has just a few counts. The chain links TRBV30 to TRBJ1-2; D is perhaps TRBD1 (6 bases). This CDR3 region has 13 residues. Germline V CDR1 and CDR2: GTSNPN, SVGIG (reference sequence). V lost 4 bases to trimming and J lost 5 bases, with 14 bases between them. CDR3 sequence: CAWIRVTGYGYTF. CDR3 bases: TGTGCCTGGATTAGAGTTACAGGGTATGGCTACACCTTC.

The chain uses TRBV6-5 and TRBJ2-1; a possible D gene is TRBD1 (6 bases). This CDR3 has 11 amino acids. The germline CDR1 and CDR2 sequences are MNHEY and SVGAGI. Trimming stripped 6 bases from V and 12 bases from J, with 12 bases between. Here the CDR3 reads CASRSGEGQFF. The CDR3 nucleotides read TGTGCCAGCAGATCAGGGGAAGGGCAGTTCTTC.

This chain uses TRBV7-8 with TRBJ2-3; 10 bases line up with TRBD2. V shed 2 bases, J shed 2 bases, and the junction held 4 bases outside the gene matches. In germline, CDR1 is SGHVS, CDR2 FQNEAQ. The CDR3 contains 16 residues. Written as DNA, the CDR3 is TGTGCCAGCAGCTTATCTAGCGGGGGTTCCACAGATACGCAGTATTTT. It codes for CASSLSSGGSTDTQYF.

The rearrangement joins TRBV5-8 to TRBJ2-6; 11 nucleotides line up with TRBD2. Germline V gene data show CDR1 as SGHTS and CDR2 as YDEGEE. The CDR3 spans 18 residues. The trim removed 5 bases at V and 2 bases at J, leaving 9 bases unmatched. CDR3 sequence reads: CASRRLLAGVTGANVLTF. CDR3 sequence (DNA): TGTGCCAGCAGACGTTTACTAGCGGGGGTTACTGGGGCCAACGTCCTGACTTTC.

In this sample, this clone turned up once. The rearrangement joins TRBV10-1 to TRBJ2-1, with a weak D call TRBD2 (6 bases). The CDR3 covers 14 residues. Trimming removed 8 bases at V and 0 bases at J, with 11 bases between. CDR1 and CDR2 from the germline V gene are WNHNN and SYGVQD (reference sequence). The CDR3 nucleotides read TGCGCCAGCCGGGACTCAAGCTCCTACAATGAGCAGTTCTTC. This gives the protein CASRDSSSYNEQFF.

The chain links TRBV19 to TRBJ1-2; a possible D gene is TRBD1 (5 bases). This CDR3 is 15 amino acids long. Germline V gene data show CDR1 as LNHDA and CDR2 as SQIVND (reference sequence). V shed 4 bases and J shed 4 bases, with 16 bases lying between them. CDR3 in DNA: TGTGCCAGTAGTAAGCTTCCGGGACGGGGCTATGGCTACACCTTC. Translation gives CASSKLPGRGYGYTF.

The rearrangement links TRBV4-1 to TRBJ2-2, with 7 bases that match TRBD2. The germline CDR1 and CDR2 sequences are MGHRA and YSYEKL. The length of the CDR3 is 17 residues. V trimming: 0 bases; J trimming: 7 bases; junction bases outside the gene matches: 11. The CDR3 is CASSQEGGGPGRGELFF. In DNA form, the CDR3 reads TGCGCCAGCAGCCAAGAGGGGGGGGGACCGGGGCGCGGGGAGCTGTTTTTT.

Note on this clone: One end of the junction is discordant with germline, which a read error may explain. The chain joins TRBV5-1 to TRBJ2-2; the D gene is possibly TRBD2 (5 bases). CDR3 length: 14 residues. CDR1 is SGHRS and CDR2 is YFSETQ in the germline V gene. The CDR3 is CASSRSVDTGELLF. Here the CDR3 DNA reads TGCGCCAGCAGCCGGTCGGTAGACACCGGGGAGCTGCTTTTT.

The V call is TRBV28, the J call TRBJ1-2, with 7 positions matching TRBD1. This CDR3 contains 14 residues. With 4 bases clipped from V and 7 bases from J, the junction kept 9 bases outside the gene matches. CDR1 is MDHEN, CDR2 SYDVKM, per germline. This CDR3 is CASSSPDRIGGYTF. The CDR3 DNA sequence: TGTGCCAGCAGTTCGCCGGACAGGATTGGTGGCTACACCTTC.

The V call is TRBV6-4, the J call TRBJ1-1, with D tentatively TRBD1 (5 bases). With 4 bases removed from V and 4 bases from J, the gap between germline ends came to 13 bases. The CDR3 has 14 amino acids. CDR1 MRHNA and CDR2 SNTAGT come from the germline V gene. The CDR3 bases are TGTGCCAGCAGTGTCCAGGGCGGTGGCACTGAAGCTTTCTTT. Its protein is CASSVQGGGTEAFF.